The 27 T cell receptor beta chains reported below all come from one sample, sequenced in a study of blood T cells in healthy people across ages. The second PCR ran roughly 6 to 12 cycles with a sample-barcoded 5' primer and J-beta primers. Each CDR3 protein gets one entry after TCRdb re-called the 5' RACE reads with MiXCR. The sample gives 750,000 or so distinct CDR3 sequences, roughly 25% of which show up once; 9.4% is in the top ten. Separately, the same data were catalogued under a study of T cells of mothers and their children.

The specimen sequenced was blood. The receptors originated from a boy between 10 and 17 years old in good health.

This clonotype occurred a few times. The junction departs from the called germline gene at one end, perhaps through a read error. This rearrangement joins TRBV7-7 to TRBJ2-5; 13 bases agree with TRBD2. Germline assignment: CDR1 SSHAT and CDR2 FNYEAQ (reference sequence). The CDR3 contains 18 residues. CDR3 DNA: TGTGCTAGCAGTCATCTGCAGCAGGGACTAGCGGGACAAGAGACCCAGTACTTC. It is translated as CASSHLQQGLAGQETQYF.

V gene TRBV5-1 combines with J gene TRBJ2-5; 13 nucleotides align to TRBD2. The J segment lost 2 bases and the V segment lost 6 bases, leaving 4 bases of the junction unmatched. There are 15 residues in the CDR3. The germline gives CDR1 SGHRS, CDR2 YFSETQ. CDR3 sequence reads: CASKKTSGGQETQYF. The CDR3 DNA is TGCGCCAGCAAGAAGACTAGCGGGGGGCAAGAGACCCAGTACTTC.

This clonotype has more than one count but fewer than ten. The V gene is TRBV20-1, the J gene TRBJ2-7; no clear D. The J call could be wrong; TRBJ2-5 is a better fit for the DNA end. CDR1 and CDR2 from the germline V gene are DFQATT and SNEGSKA (reference sequence). This CDR3 spans 11 amino acids. CDR3 sequence: CSARPAETQYF. CDR3 bases: TGCAGTGCTAGGCCAGCAGAGACCCAGTACTTC.

This clonotype was detected only once. The genes are TRBV12-3 or TRBV12-4 and TRBJ2-7; D not certain. CDR3 length: 11 residues. The V end lost 5 bases, the J end lost 12 bases, and 14 bases lay between the germline ends. CDR3 bases: TGTGCCAGCAGTCTAGGTGGCGCGTCGTACTTC. It yields the protein CASSLGGASYF.

Turning to this clonotype: No conserved phenylalanine or tryptophan is present at the end of the CDR3, so a read error is the likely explanation. This sequence joins TRBV7-3 and TRBJ2-1; TRBD2 is a possible D gene (6 bases). Germline V gene data show CDR1 as SGHTA and CDR2 as FQGTGA. CDR3 length equals 16 residues. Trimming took 5 bases from V and 0 from J, leaving 14 bases between them. CDR3 DNA: TGTGCCAGCAGCCGCGCTGGCGGGAACTCCTACAATGAGCAGTTCTGC. Translation gives CASSRAGGNSYNEQFC.

This clonotype was counted between two and nine times. The rearrangement links TRBV5-1 to TRBJ2-5; D uncertain. The germline gives CDR1 SGHRS, CDR2 YFSETQ. The CDR3 loop spans 15 amino acids. V gave up 0 bases and J gave up 5 bases, with 14 bases separating them. The CDR3 is CASSLVWTPGETQYF. The CDR3 coding sequence is TGCGCCAGCAGCTTGGTTTGGACCCCTGGGGAGACCCAGTACTTC. The full variable domain, its missing parts supplied by reference TRBV5-1 and TRBJ2-5, is KAGVTQTPRYLIKTRGQQVTLSCSPISGHRSVSWYQQTPGQGLQFLFEYFSETQRNKGNFPGRFSGRQFSNSRSEMNVSTLELGDSALYLCASSLVWTPGETQYFGPGTRLLVL.

The rearrangement joins TRBV7-9 to TRBJ2-7; D gene ambiguous. V lost 3 bases to trimming and J lost 1 base, with 10 bases between them. Germline loops: CDR1 SEHNR, CDR2 FQNEAQ (reference sequence). This CDR3 is 14 amino acids long. CDR3 nucleotides: TGTGCCAGCAGCTTCGCATCGATTTCCTACGAGCAGTACTTC. It yields the protein CASSFASISYEQYF.

The chain is built from TRBV10-3 and TRBJ1-2; D is undetermined. The CDR3 is 15 amino acids. The ends were cut back, 2 bases at V and 4 bases at J, with 14 bases in the middle. Germline V gene data show CDR1 as ENHRY and CDR2 as SYGVKD. The CDR3 coding sequence is TGTGCCATCAGTGAGCCATTTGGGTCCTCCTATGGCTACACCTTC. Its protein is CAISEPFGSSYGYTF.

The chain is built from TRBV29-1 and TRBJ1-2; D call uncertain. Germline lookup yields CDR1 SQVTM and CDR2 ANQGSEA. This CDR3 is built from 12 residues. Deletions cut 3 bases from V and 0 bases from J, with 5 bases between. Here the CDR3 DNA reads TGCAGCGTTGACCCTGCTAACTATGGCTACACCTTC. This translates into CSVDPANYGYTF. The full variable domain, rest sourced from reference TRBV29-1 and TRBJ1-2, is SAVISQKPSRDICQRGTSLTIQCQVDSQVTMMFWYRQQPGQSLTLIATANQGSEATYESGFVIDKFPISRPNLTFSTLTVSNMSPEDSSIYLCSVDPANYGYTFGSGTRLTVV.

This clonotype has more than one count but fewer than ten. This chain joins TRBV2 and TRBJ1-4; TRBD1 matches at 9 bases. The CDR3 length is 15 residues. V lost 6 bases, J lost 3 bases, and 5 bases stayed unmatched. The germline V gene has CDR1 SNHLY and CDR2 FYNNEI. The CDR3 nucleotides are TGTGCCAGCAGGGGGTGGACAGGGGCTAATGAAAAACTGTTTTTT. It encodes CASRGWTGANEKLFF.

This clonotype has more than one count but fewer than ten. The chain links TRBV28 to TRBJ2-3, with D possibly matching TRBD2 (5 bases). V lost 6 bases and J lost 4, with 17 bases in between. CDR3 length: 15 amino acids. Germline CDR1 MDHEN, CDR2 SYDVKM. CDR3 DNA: TGTGCCAGCAGAGCCAGGACCGGCGGGCCAGATACGCAGTATTTT. Amino acids: CASRARTGGPDTQYF.

J is TRBJ2-7 and V is TRBV7-9, with TRBD1 matching over 8 bases. J gave up 3 bases and V 1 base, and 8 bases lay outside the gene matches. The germline gives CDR1 SEHNR, CDR2 FQNEAQ (reference sequence). The CDR3 is 16 residues long. The CDR3 DNA is TGTGCCAGCAGCTTAGTAGGACAGGGCATGATCTACGAGCAGTACTTC. This gives the protein CASSLVGQGMIYEQYF.

This clonotype was seen a handful of times. The CDR3 region is CSVARVRLSTDTQYF. The CDR3 coding sequence is TGCAGCGTGGCAAGGGTGCGGTTAAGCACAGATACGCAGTATTTT. The V and J genes are TRBV29-1 and TRBJ2-3, with no clear D. Per germline, CDR1 SQVTM and CDR2 ANQGSEA. V lost 6 bases and J 0 bases, leaving 16 bases between the germline ends. The CDR3 has 15 amino acids.

This clonotype turned up a few times. The genes are TRBV6-2 or TRBV6-3 and TRBJ2-4, with D tentatively TRBD1 (6 bases). V gave up 5 bases and J gave up 4 bases, with 9 bases separating them. CDR1 is MNHEY, CDR2 SVGEGT, per germline. The CDR3 covers 13 residues. The CDR3 is CASSPDRKNIQYF. CDR3 DNA: TGTGCCAGCAGTCCGGACAGAAAAAACATTCAGTACTTC.

The chain recombines TRBV2 with TRBJ2-3; D is unclear. V lost 4 bases, J lost 4 bases, and 6 bases lay in between. Looked up from germline, CDR1 is SNHLY and CDR2 is FYNNEI. This CDR3 has 12 residues. Here the CDR3 reads CASSVEADTQYF. In DNA form, the CDR3 reads TGTGCCAGCAGTGTAGAGGCAGATACGCAGTATTTT.

The chain has TRBV29-1 and TRBJ2-7, with D perhaps matching TRBD1 or TRBD2 (6 bases each). The CDR3 has 14 amino acids. Germline V gives CDR1 SQVTM, CDR2 ANQGSEA. The V end was cut by 0 bases, the J end by 3 bases, with 12 bases between. In DNA, the CDR3 is TGCAGCGTTGAAGATCCGGGGGCCCTCTACGAGCAGTACTTC. It is translated as CSVEDPGALYEQYF.

The chain has TRBV27 and TRBJ2-1; D unresolved. The CDR3 has 13 residues. In germline, CDR1 is MNHEY, CDR2 SMNVEV (reference sequence). Trimming took 3 bases from V and 4 from J, leaving 7 bases between them. The CDR3 region is CASSFSTYNEQFF. DNA for the CDR3: TGTGCCAGCAGTTTTAGCACATACAATGAGCAGTTCTTC.

The chain combines TRBV11-3 with TRBJ2-5; TRBD1 aligns across 9 bases. The DNA end is more similar to TRBJ2-7, so the J call may be wrong. There are 15 residues in the CDR3. CDR1 SGHNT and CDR2 YENEEA come from the germline V gene. CDR3 nucleotide sequence: TGTGCCAGCAGCTCGAGGACAGGGGTATACTACGAGCAGTACTTC. Protein: CASSSRTGVYYEQYF.

A few counts support this clonotype. The chain recombines TRBV9 with TRBJ2-7; 7 bases agree with TRBD2. Trimming took 0 bases from V and 0 from J; bases not matched to a gene: 3. The CDR3 extends over 15 amino acids. CDR1 is SGDLS and CDR2 is YYNGEE in the germline V gene. The CDR3 sequence is CASSVGPSGSYEQYF. CDR3 sequence (DNA): TGTGCCAGCAGCGTAGGCCCTAGCGGCTCCTACGAGCAGTACTTC.

This rearrangement joins TRBV20-1 to TRBJ2-7; 7 bases line up with TRBD1. Losses at the gene ends were 5 bases for V and 7 bases for J; bases not matched to a gene: 17. Germline assignment: CDR1 DFQATT and CDR2 SNEGSKA (reference sequence). The CDR3 extends over 15 amino acids. Written as DNA, the CDR3 is TGCAGTGCTGTTCCTTCTCCCGGGACAGCCATAGAGCAGTACTTC. It specifies CSAVPSPGTAIEQYF.

The rearrangement links TRBV5-1 to TRBJ2-7; D might be TRBD1 or TRBD2, each matching 7 bases. Between the trimmed V and J ends, which lost 5 bases and 6 bases, there was a span of 15 bases. The CDR3 length is 13 residues. Germline CDR1 reads SGHRS; CDR2 reads YFSETQ. The CDR3 region has the DNA TGCGCCAGCAGGAAAGACAGGGAGGGCGAGCAGTACTTC. This gives the protein CASRKDREGEQYF.

This clonotype showed up just a few times. The chain carries TRBV20-1 and TRBJ2-7; D possibly corresponds to TRBD1 (5 bases). The CDR3 has 14 residues. The V end lost 0 bases, the J end lost 0 bases, and 9 bases lay between the germline ends. Per germline, CDR1 DFQATT and CDR2 SNEGSKA (reference sequence). The CDR3, as DNA: TGCAGTGCTAGAGACCCAGGGCACTCCTACGAGCAGTACTTC. Protein: CSARDPGHSYEQYF.

This clonotype was seen a handful of times. This sequence joins TRBV20-1 and TRBJ2-1, with a tentative D call TRBD2 (6 bases). V was pared by 7 bases and J by 10 bases, with 14 bases between. Germline CDR1 is DFQATT and CDR2 is SNEGSKA (reference sequence). The CDR3 extends over 11 amino acids. This CDR3 reads CSESRGSEQFF. The DNA of the CDR3 is TGCAGTGAGTCACGGGGGTCAGAGCAGTTCTTC.

V gene TRBV5-6 combines with J gene TRBJ1-1, with D perhaps TRBD1 (5 bases). Germline loops: CDR1 SGHDT, CDR2 YYEEEE. The CDR3 spans 14 residues. Trimming removed 2 bases from V and 1 base from J, with 9 bases in between. CDR3 in DNA: TGTGCCAGCAGCTTTCAGGGAAAGAACACTGAAGCTTTCTTT. Translating it yields CASSFQGKNTEAFF.

The V gene is TRBV27, the J gene TRBJ2-5, with D possibly TRBD2 on 6 matching bases. V was trimmed by 8 bases and J by 5 bases, leaving 18 bases between them. Germline V CDR1 and CDR2: MNHEY, SMNVEV (reference sequence). The CDR3 runs 14 residues. The CDR3 nucleotides read TGTGCCAGCGGGCCCCTCGATGGGGGGGAGACCCAGTACTTC. As protein: CASGPLDGGETQYF.

About this clonotype: A junction boundary mismatches the germline segment, possibly from a read error. This chain uses TRBV11-2 with TRBJ2-2; no firm D call. This CDR3 has 15 residues. Germline loops: CDR1 SGHAT, CDR2 FQNNGV. As DNA, the CDR3 is TGTGCCTGCAGCAAGGAATATGGGAACACCGGGGAGCTGTTTTTT. Translation: CACSKEYGNTGELFF.

The V call is TRBV6-2 or TRBV6-3, the J call TRBJ2-4; 7 bases fit TRBD2. Germline V lookup: CDR1 MNHEY, CDR2 SVGEGT. V lost 2 bases to trimming and J lost 1 base; unmatched junction nucleotides: 8. The CDR3 covers 17 residues. This chain's CDR3 is CASSYVGGGIAKNIQYF. DNA for the CDR3: TGTGCCAGCAGTTACGTTGGCGGGGGAATTGCCAAAAACATTCAGTACTTC.